The 10 T cell receptor beta chains given below trace back to one sample, sequenced in a study of response to subunit inactivated influenza vaccine (dated by TCRdb to the late 2010s). Libraries were built with RT-PCR. The data were produced on an Illumina HiSeq 2500. TCRdb's own reprocessing of the public reads used fastp at Q25 and MiXCR and kept productive beta chains. When rows share a CDR3 protein, they turn into one entry using the most common DNA and genes. The sample profile shows approximately 250,000 distinct CDR3 sequences; 10% to 15% of them were found once. The ten largest clones add up to 7.8% of the sample. The sample consisted of non-naive T cells sorted from PBMCs, taken 14 to 15 days before vaccination. The cell subset or site label, read with the paper, signifies: memory T cell fraction. These receptors all come from a man aged 45 to 65 who received an inactivated influenza vaccine. Donor details come from another sample of the same person, matched by shared clones.

This clonotype was seen repeatedly, ten times or more. The gene calls are TRBV25-1 and TRBJ2-7; D possibly corresponds to TRBD1 (6 bases). The CDR3 totals 11 residues. V was clipped by 4 bases and J by 6 bases, with 7 bases between them. The germline V gene has CDR1 MGHDK and CDR2 SYGVNS. CDR3 DNA sequence: TGTGCCAGCAGTGGGACAGCCGAGCAGTACTTC. Residues: CASSGTAEQYF.

This clonotype came up many times. V and J are TRBV12-3 or TRBV12-4 and TRBJ1-1, with 8 bases that match TRBD1. V dropped 5 bases and J dropped 0; count of bases not matched to a gene: 5. This CDR3 is 15 amino acids long. The CDR3 here is CASSLWTGMNTEAFF. The CDR3 bases are TGTGCCAGCAGTCTTTGGACAGGGATGAACACTGAAGCTTTCTTT.

There are a few counts of this clonotype. V is TRBV20-1 and J is TRBJ2-1, with 7 bases fitting TRBD2. Germline assignment: CDR1 DFQATT and CDR2 SNEGSKA (reference sequence). Losses at the gene ends were 0 bases for V and 2 bases for J; bases not matched to a gene: 10. This CDR3 comprises 17 residues. The CDR3: CSARDYRASGPYNEQFF. In nucleotides, the CDR3 is TGCAGTGCTAGAGATTATAGGGCTAGCGGACCCTACAATGAGCAGTTCTTC.

This rearrangement joins TRBV7-2 to TRBJ2-3, with a possible D match to TRBD2 (5 bases). This CDR3 is built from 15 residues. In germline, CDR1 is SGHTA, CDR2 FQGNSA. V dropped 1 base and J dropped 0 bases, with 8 bases sitting between them. CDR3 loop: CASSLDGLSTDTQYF. DNA for the CDR3: TGTGCCAGCAGCTTAGACGGACTGAGCACAGATACGCAGTATTTT.

The chain is built from TRBV9 and TRBJ2-3; D is unclear. Germline values: CDR1 SGDLS, CDR2 YYNGEE. This CDR3 contains 15 residues. Trimming cost V 0 bases and J 3 bases, with 11 bases left between them. The CDR3 protein is CASSVGVGKTDTQYF. The CDR3 nucleotides read TGTGCCAGCAGCGTAGGGGTGGGAAAGACAGATACGCAGTATTTT.

This sequence joins TRBV5-1 and TRBJ2-5; D assignment may be TRBD1 or TRBD2 (5 bases each). The V gene lost 6 bases and the J gene lost 1 base, with 10 bases spanning the gap. The germline V gene has CDR1 SGHRS and CDR2 YFSETQ. The CDR3 totals 13 residues. The CDR3 bases are TGCGCCAGCAAAGTGGGGGTCCAAGAGACCCAGTACTTC. It is translated as CASKVGVQETQYF.

The CDR3 here is CASSLLLADNEQFF. The DNA of the CDR3 is TGTGCCAGCAGCTTATTACTAGCCGACAATGAGCAGTTCTTC. This chain joins TRBV7-9 and TRBJ2-1, with D possibly matching TRBD2 (6 bases). The V and J ends lost 2 bases and 5 bases respectively, with 10 bases between them. The V gene's germline CDR1 is SEHNR and CDR2 FQNEAQ (reference sequence). The CDR3 loop spans 14 amino acids.

This clonotype was observed a few times. The chain employs TRBV24-1 and TRBJ2-3; D may be TRBD1 (5 bases). The CDR3 is made up of 14 amino acids. V was pared by 10 bases and J by 0 bases, with 13 bases between. The germline gives CDR1 KGHDR, CDR2 SFDVKD. The CDR3 reads CATATVASTDTQYF. CDR3 DNA: TGTGCCACAGCGACAGTGGCTAGCACAGATACGCAGTATTTT.

There are many counts of this clonotype. The chain recombines TRBV6-2 or TRBV6-3 with TRBJ1-5, with no clear D. V lost 8 bases and J 1 base, leaving 9 bases between the germline ends. This CDR3 spans 13 amino acids. CDR1 is MNHEY and CDR2 is SVGEGT in the germline V gene. The CDR3 region is CASSTNSNQPQHF. Written as DNA, the CDR3 is TGTGCCAGCTCCACCAACAGCAATCAGCCCCAGCATTTT.

This clonotype was counted a few times. The chain is built from TRBV7-9 and TRBJ2-1, with D possibly being TRBD1 or TRBD2 (5 bases each). V lost 3 bases, J lost 3 bases, and 15 bases lay in between. The CDR3 spans 16 residues. CDR1 is SEHNR, CDR2 FQNEAQ, per germline (reference sequence). This CDR3 reads CASSFDRTGGYNEQFF. The CDR3 DNA reads as TGTGCCAGCAGCTTTGACCGGACTGGGGGCTACAATGAGCAGTTCTTC.